Shown below are 24 T cell receptor beta chains from a single sample sequenced in a study of CXCR3-negative and CXCR3-positive naive CD8 T cells. The study, taken as a whole, reports: More hydrophobic TRB CDR3s occurred in CXCR3-positive than in CXCR3-negative naive cells.

It was by 5' RACE with UMI labels that the TRB cDNA libraries were prepared. TCRdb reworked the 5' RACE reads into one entry per CDR3 protein, no DNA. The sample has more than 80,000 distinct CDR3 sequences. Antigens for these TCRs are unknown. Sequencing input: naive CXCR3+ CD8+ T cells from blood. The subset denotes: CD45RO-CCR7+CD27+CD95- naive CD8+ T cells expressing CXCR3 (TNR3+). These receptors all stem from a human donor in good health. Some clones in this sample may be carry-over from other donors' samples.

V usage is TRBV29-1 and J usage is TRBJ2-1; lacking DNA, the TRBD2 call made by TCRdb goes unchecked. Germline values: CDR1 SQVTM, CDR2 ANQGSEA. This CDR3 has 13 amino acids. The CDR3: CSVQGGEWDEQFF.

This CDR3 reads CAWAGVTSTDTQYF. This chain uses TRBV30 with TRBJ2-3; the TCRdb call, TRBD1, lacks DNA for checking. Germline V gene data show CDR1 as GTSNPN and CDR2 as SVGIG (reference sequence). This CDR3 has 14 residues. Supplemented by reference TRBV30 and TRBJ2-3, the full variable domain reads SQTIHQWPATLVQPVGSPLSLECTVEGTSNPNLYWYRQAAGRGLQLLFYSVGIGQISSEVPQNLSASRPQDRQFILSSKKLLLSDSGFYLCAWAGVTSTDTQYFGPGTRLTVL.

This rearrangement joins TRBV14 to TRBJ2-3. CDR1 and CDR2 (germline): SGHDN, FVKESK. The CDR3 contains 13 residues. CDR3 residues: CASSQGSTDTQYF.

The CDR3 sequence: CASSYSFQAGSSTDTQYF. J is TRBJ2-3 and V is TRBV6-2 or TRBV6-3; TCRdb designates TRBD2, a call that cannot be tested without DNA. This CDR3 contains 18 residues. Germline CDR1 MNHEY, CDR2 SVGEGT.

The V and J genes are TRBV5-1 and TRBJ2-1; lacking DNA, the TRBD1 call made by TCRdb goes unchecked. The CDR3 loop spans 12 amino acids. In germline, CDR1 is SGHRS, CDR2 YFSETQ. CDR3 region: CASSLEGIWQFF.

The V gene is TRBV29-1, the J gene TRBJ2-2; TCRdb gives TRBD1 as the D gene, but with no DNA this cannot be confirmed. Germline loops: CDR1 SQVTM, CDR2 ANQGSEA. The CDR3 covers 12 residues. Here the CDR3 reads CSVARGTGELFF.

The chain joins TRBV29-1 to TRBJ1-6. Germline CDR1 SQVTM, CDR2 ANQGSEA. The CDR3 has 11 amino acids. This chain's CDR3 is CSVELLGSIHF.

V and J are TRBV5-1 and TRBJ2-1; TCRdb lists TRBD1, though no DNA is available to test this call. The CDR3 runs to 16 residues. Germline-derived CDR1 and CDR2 are SGHRS and YFSETQ. The CDR3 is CASSLAEGGAGREQFF.

The chain links TRBV20-1 to TRBJ2-5. CDR1 DFQATT and CDR2 SNEGSKA come from the germline V gene (reference sequence). The CDR3 sequence is 13 residues long. The CDR3 spells CSARALYRETQYF.

V and J are TRBV6-5 and TRBJ2-2; the TCRdb call, TRBD1, lacks DNA for checking. The CDR3 sequence is 16 residues long. Looked up from germline, CDR1 is MNHEY and CDR2 is SVGAGI. This chain's CDR3 is CASSLSGTVNTGELFF.

The rearrangement uses TRBV30 and TRBJ2-7; no DNA is available, so the TRBD1 call from TCRdb remains unchecked. The CDR3 extends over 12 amino acids. CDR1 is GTSNPN, CDR2 SVGIG, per germline (reference sequence). CDR3 amino acids: CAWSLTGNEQYF.

The rearrangement links TRBV20-1 to TRBJ2-7. The CDR3 totals 15 residues. The germline gives CDR1 DFQATT, CDR2 SNEGSKA (reference sequence). The CDR3: CSARDVLALSYEQYF.

This chain links TRBV2 with TRBJ2-3; the TCRdb D gene call, TRBD2, has no DNA to confirm it. This CDR3 comprises 17 residues. Per the germline V gene, CDR1 is SNHLY and CDR2 is FYNNEI. CDR3 sequence: CASSASLLEGRGDTQYF.

The V call is TRBV6-5, the J call TRBJ2-5; TCRdb designates TRBD2, a call that cannot be tested without DNA. The CDR3 covers 15 residues. Germline assignment: CDR1 MNHEY and CDR2 SVGAGI. CDR3 in amino acids: CASSPVGGGQETQYF.

This CDR3 is CASSGSGTDEQYF. This sequence joins TRBV6-1 and TRBJ2-7; checking the TCRdb D call of TRBD1 is not possible without DNA. Germline V gene lookup returns CDR1 MNHNS and CDR2 SASEGT. The CDR3 is made up of 13 amino acids.

The chain has TRBV27 and TRBJ2-7. CDR3 length: 15 amino acids. CDR1 MNHEY and CDR2 SMNVEV come from the germline V gene (reference sequence). This CDR3 is CASSLWLGASYEQYF.

The rearrangement links TRBV12-3 or TRBV12-4 to TRBJ2-1; TCRdb lists TRBD2, though no DNA is available to test this call. CDR3 length: 18 residues. The CDR3 spells CASSFPRTSGGPNNEQFF.

The chain employs TRBV3-1 and TRBJ2-1; TCRdb calls TRBD2, which cannot be checked without DNA. The length of the CDR3 is 19 residues. Germline CDR1 reads LGHDT; CDR2 reads YNNKEL (reference sequence). The CDR3 region is CASSQSSGGAELSYNEQFF.

The rearrangement joins TRBV6-5 to TRBJ1-1; the TCRdb call, TRBD1, lacks DNA for checking. This CDR3 region has 14 residues. Germline assignment: CDR1 MNHEY and CDR2 SVGAGI. The CDR3 sequence is CASSYEGLGTEAFF.

The chain couples TRBV6-5 to TRBJ2-5. Germline CDR1 and CDR2: MNHEY and SVGAGI. This CDR3 contains 13 residues. The CDR3 loop is CASSYSEQETQYF.

The V gene is TRBV28, the J gene TRBJ2-2; the D call of TRBD1 rests on TCRdb alone, since no DNA is present to check it. Germline CDR1 and CDR2: MDHEN and SYDVKM. The CDR3 is 14 residues long. CDR3 protein: CASQTGGRTGELFF.

The chain is built from TRBV29-1 and TRBJ1-1. CDR3 length: 11 amino acids. Per germline, CDR1 SQVTM and CDR2 ANQGSEA. Here the CDR3 reads CSCDPNTEAFF.

This rearrangement joins TRBV6-2 or TRBV6-3 to TRBJ1-1; TCRdb names TRBD1, which stays unverified in the absence of DNA. Germline V gene data show CDR1 as MNHEY and CDR2 as SVGEGT. CDR3 length: 14 amino acids. The CDR3 spells CASSYGGAGTEAFF.

V is TRBV10-2 and J is TRBJ2-7. The CDR3 consists of 14 residues. From germline, CDR1 is WSHSY and CDR2 SAAADI. The CDR3 loop reads CASSEDRRSYEQYF.